This TCR beta chain comes out of a study of cytomegalovirus exposure and HLA in healthy donors. General study results and limits: Most sequenced TCRs were rare (though some public TCRs occurred in many donors). Researchers reported in a later analysis that common viral pathogens appeared linked to several top clusters. Researchers reported in a later analysis that a missense DCLRE1C variant was tied to TCR beta V- and J-gene trimming.

CDR1 is SGHDT, CDR2 YYEEEE, per germline. This CDR3 has 15 residues. V was cut by 6 bases and J by 2 bases, with 12 bases left in between. Turning to this clone: Its antigen remains unidentified.

60 Vbeta and 13 Jbeta primers were used in PCR. The assay was immunoSEQ multiplex PCR, and TCRdb's table has in-frame clones only and misses some. The repertoire holds hundreds of thousands of clones, under 80% seen once, with under 3% in the top ten. The receptor comes from a female donor in good health and CMV-seronegative. The sample consisted of PBMCs. The chain couples TRBV5-6 to TRBJ2-6, with D possibly being TRBD1 (6 bases). CDR3 DNA: TGTGCCAGCAACTACGCAGGGGCTGGGGCCAACGTCCTGACTTTC. Its translation is CASNYAGAGANVLTF.